These T cell receptor beta chains were read from a single sample in a study of T cell responses to AZD1222 COVID-19 vaccine. TCRdb keeps only in-frame clones here, not all; method: immunoSEQ multiplex PCR. The sample holds fewer than 50,000 clones; around 80% are singletons and the top ten take over 6.5%. The starting material was peripheral blood, obtained on day 0 of AZD1222 vaccination. These receptors were obtained from an adult in good health. Each CDR3 is given with its conserved first and last residue. Size is stated for part of the rows, as once, few or many counts, or as a class when the clone is expanded.

j_call: TRBJ2-2
v_call: TRBV7-8
clone_size: -
cdr3_aa: CASSRGTGTAGELFF

j_call: TRBJ1-1
v_call: TRBV11-2
clone_size: -
cdr3_aa: CASSLDQANTEAFF

j_call: TRBJ1-6
v_call: TRBV6-4
clone_size: -
cdr3_aa: CASSAGTGVSPLHF

j_call: TRBJ1-5
v_call: TRBV28
clone_size: -
cdr3_aa: CATLLGGGRGNQPQHF

j_call: TRBJ2-2
v_call: TRBV27
clone_size: -
cdr3_aa: CASSPRGVATGELFF

j_call: TRBJ1-2
v_call: TRBV7-2
clone_size: -
cdr3_aa: CASSLREGGYGYTF

j_call: TRBJ2-3
v_call: TRBV15
clone_size: -
cdr3_aa: CATSRDGGATDTQYF

j_call: TRBJ2-1
v_call: TRBV7-2
clone_size: -
cdr3_aa: CASSYGGGNEQFF

j_call: TRBJ1-1
v_call: TRBV6-5
clone_size: -
cdr3_aa: CASSYARDSYTEAFF

j_call: TRBJ1-2
v_call: TRBV7-2
clone_size: once
cdr3_aa: CASVRTGGYGYTF

j_call: TRBJ1-4
v_call: TRBV28
clone_size: few
cdr3_aa: CASSDPGTGREKLFF

j_call: TRBJ1-1
v_call: TRBV5-1
clone_size: -
cdr3_aa: CASNSMVNTEAFF

j_call: TRBJ1-3
v_call: TRBV10-2
clone_size: -
cdr3_aa: CASSHPGQFSGNTIYF

j_call: TRBJ1-1
v_call: TRBV19
clone_size: -
cdr3_aa: CASSTTQDGNTEAFF

j_call: TRBJ1-1
v_call: TRBV7-9
clone_size: -
cdr3_aa: CASRSTAGAEAFF

j_call: TRBJ2-2
v_call: TRBV18
clone_size: -
cdr3_aa: CASSPPTGGNTGELFF

j_call: TRBJ2-3
v_call: TRBV11-2
clone_size: -
cdr3_aa: CASSLIGSQFTDTQYF

j_call: TRBJ1-5
v_call: TRBV7-2
clone_size: -
cdr3_aa: CASSSFKGNQPQHF

j_call: TRBJ2-1
v_call: TRBV11-3
clone_size: -
cdr3_aa: CASSLAGLHNEQFF

j_call: TRBJ1-4
v_call: TRBV28
clone_size: once
cdr3_aa: CASSLGEKLFF

j_call: TRBJ2-2
v_call: TRBV19
clone_size: -
cdr3_aa: CASSISRADTGELFF

j_call: TRBJ1-1
v_call: TRBV2
clone_size: once
cdr3_aa: CASSELGQTNTEAFF

j_call: TRBJ2-3
v_call: TRBV6-2/TRBV6-3
clone_size: -
cdr3_aa: CASSLREEGGPGDTQYF

j_call: TRBJ2-3
v_call: TRBV14
clone_size: -
cdr3_aa: CASSHLSGSGTDTQYF

j_call: TRBJ2-3
v_call: TRBV5-5
clone_size: -
cdr3_aa: CASSFDGGTDTQYF

j_call: TRBJ2-1
v_call: TRBV23-1
clone_size: -
cdr3_aa: CASSQGPLRGGPDNEQFF

j_call: TRBJ1-2
v_call: TRBV18
clone_size: -
cdr3_aa: CASSSGQGANYGYTF

j_call: TRBJ2-1
v_call: TRBV11-3
clone_size: -
cdr3_aa: CASSLAGDYNEQFF

j_call: TRBJ1-1
v_call: TRBV5-1
clone_size: -
cdr3_aa: CASSPLGRSNTEAFF

j_call: TRBJ2-7
v_call: TRBV3-1/TRBV3-2
clone_size: -
cdr3_aa: CASSPSGLAGSHEQYF

j_call: TRBJ1-3
v_call: TRBV28
clone_size: -
cdr3_aa: CASRGVGAGTGLYSGNTIYF

j_call: TRBJ2-1
v_call: TRBV7-7
clone_size: -
cdr3_aa: CASSLGSYNEQFF

j_call: TRBJ1-5
v_call: TRBV28
clone_size: -
cdr3_aa: CASNQGQGTNQPQHF

j_call: TRBJ1-1
v_call: TRBV21-1
clone_size: -
cdr3_aa: CASSKGQGAFF

j_call: TRBJ2-3
v_call: TRBV7-9
clone_size: few
cdr3_aa: CASSPPGLAADTQYF

j_call: TRBJ2-3
v_call: TRBV5-4
clone_size: -
cdr3_aa: CASSLSRRNTDTQYF

j_call: TRBJ2-2
v_call: TRBV11-2
clone_size: -
cdr3_aa: CASSLGSWDKNTGELFF

j_call: TRBJ1-5
v_call: TRBV11-2
clone_size: -
cdr3_aa: CASSLEGYNQPQHF

j_call: TRBJ2-1
v_call: TRBV7-9
clone_size: -
cdr3_aa: CASSLDGGSYNEQFF

j_call: TRBJ2-2
v_call: TRBV11-3
clone_size: -
cdr3_aa: CASSLSPSRGGELFF

j_call: TRBJ1-6
v_call: TRBV19
clone_size: -
cdr3_aa: CASSTDMAHYNSPLHF

j_call: TRBJ1-2
v_call: TRBV19
clone_size: -
cdr3_aa: CASSMSGGIVYGYTF

j_call: TRBJ1-2
v_call: TRBV2
clone_size: -
cdr3_aa: CASWLSRSYTF

j_call: TRBJ2-1
v_call: TRBV11-2
clone_size: -
cdr3_aa: CASSLDLLAAYNEQFF

j_call: TRBJ1-5
v_call: TRBV18
clone_size: once
cdr3_aa: CASSPRTANSNQPQHF

j_call: TRBJ2-1
v_call: TRBV11-2
clone_size: few
cdr3_aa: CASRNIRYYPYNEQFF

j_call: TRBJ2-2
v_call: TRBV3-1/TRBV3-2
clone_size: -
cdr3_aa: CASSQGRPGLANSGELFF

j_call: TRBJ2-1
v_call: TRBV7-2
clone_size: few
cdr3_aa: CASSLGRFGEQFF

j_call: TRBJ1-3
v_call: TRBV7-2
clone_size: once
cdr3_aa: CASSLVGAGGNTIYF

j_call: TRBJ2-5
v_call: TRBV28
clone_size: -
cdr3_aa: CASLRRVVQETQYF

j_call: TRBJ1-3
v_call: TRBV9
clone_size: few
cdr3_aa: CASSVASTSGNTIYF

j_call: TRBJ1-2
v_call: TRBV5-4
clone_size: -
cdr3_aa: CASSPGEGSYGYTF

j_call: TRBJ1-2
v_call: TRBV10-3
clone_size: -
cdr3_aa: CAITRPGTGGNGYGYTF

j_call: TRBJ2-1
v_call: TRBV10-1
clone_size: -
cdr3_aa: CASSAAGTNEQFF

j_call: TRBJ1-4
v_call: TRBV27
clone_size: -
cdr3_aa: CASSSTGGFNEKLFF